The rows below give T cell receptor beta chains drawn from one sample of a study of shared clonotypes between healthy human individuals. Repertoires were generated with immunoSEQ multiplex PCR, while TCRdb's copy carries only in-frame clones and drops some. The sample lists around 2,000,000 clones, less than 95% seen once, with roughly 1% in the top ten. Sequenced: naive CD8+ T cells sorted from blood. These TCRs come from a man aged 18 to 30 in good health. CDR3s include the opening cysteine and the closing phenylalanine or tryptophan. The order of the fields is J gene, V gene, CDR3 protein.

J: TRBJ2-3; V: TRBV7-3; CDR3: CASSTPGVAGGPGTDTQYF
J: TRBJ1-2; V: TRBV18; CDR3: CASSSGQGWGYTF
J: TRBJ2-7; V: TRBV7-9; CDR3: CASSPGLEGGSYEQYF
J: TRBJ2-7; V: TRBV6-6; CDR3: CASRRTYEQYF
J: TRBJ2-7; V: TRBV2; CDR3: CASREGILYEQYF
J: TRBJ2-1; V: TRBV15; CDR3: CATSRGMGGEQFF
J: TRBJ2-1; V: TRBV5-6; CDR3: CASSLAAGGYYNEQFF
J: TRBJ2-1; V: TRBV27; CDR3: CASSLSRGNEQFF
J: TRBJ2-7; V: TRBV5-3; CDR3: CARSLRQSSYEQYF
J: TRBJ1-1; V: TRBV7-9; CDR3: CASSPTGTEAFF
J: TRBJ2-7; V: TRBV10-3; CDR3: CAISGPELPVNEQYF
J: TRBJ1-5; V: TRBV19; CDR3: CASSIMDYSNQPQHF
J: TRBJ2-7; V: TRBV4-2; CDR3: CASSQDRVSYEQYF
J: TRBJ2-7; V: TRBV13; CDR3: CASSSTGTGTAEQYF
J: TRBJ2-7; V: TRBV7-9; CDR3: CASSPPTSPLEQYF
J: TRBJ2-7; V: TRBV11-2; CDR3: CASSPEDRGTYEQYF
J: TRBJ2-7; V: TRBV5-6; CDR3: CASSLVGQRYEQYF
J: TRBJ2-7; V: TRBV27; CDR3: CASSLGLASYEQYF
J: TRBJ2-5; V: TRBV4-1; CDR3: CASASIAGGPSETQYF
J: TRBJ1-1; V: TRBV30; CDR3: CAWTYRGEDTEAFF
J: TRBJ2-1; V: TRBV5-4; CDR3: CASSLYAGPSSYNEQFF
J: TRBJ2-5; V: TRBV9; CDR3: CASSVVNRGQETQYF
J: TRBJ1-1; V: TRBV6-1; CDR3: CASSERMRDNTEAFF
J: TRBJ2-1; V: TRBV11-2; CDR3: CASSLGGLADNEQFF
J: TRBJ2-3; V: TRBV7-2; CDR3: CASSPGTSSTDTQYF
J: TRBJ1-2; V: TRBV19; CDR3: CASSLGPYGYTF
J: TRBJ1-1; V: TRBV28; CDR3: CASSLLVRGTEAFF
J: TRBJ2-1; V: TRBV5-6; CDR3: CASSLEGRKGQFF
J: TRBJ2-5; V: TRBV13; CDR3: CASSFGQGGETQYF
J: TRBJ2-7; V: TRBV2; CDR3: CASRPTGGEGREQYF
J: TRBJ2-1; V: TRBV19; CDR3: CASSIWAWHEQFF
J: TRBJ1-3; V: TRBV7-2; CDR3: CASSSQGIGNTIYF
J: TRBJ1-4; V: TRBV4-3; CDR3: CASSQVRGLGEKLFF
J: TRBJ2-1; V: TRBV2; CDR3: CASREEGRGDNEQFF
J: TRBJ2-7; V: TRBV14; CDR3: CASSLTASYEQYF
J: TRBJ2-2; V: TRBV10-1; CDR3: CASSSWTSGAANTGELFF
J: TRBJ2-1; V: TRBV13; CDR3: CASTYTGNEQFF